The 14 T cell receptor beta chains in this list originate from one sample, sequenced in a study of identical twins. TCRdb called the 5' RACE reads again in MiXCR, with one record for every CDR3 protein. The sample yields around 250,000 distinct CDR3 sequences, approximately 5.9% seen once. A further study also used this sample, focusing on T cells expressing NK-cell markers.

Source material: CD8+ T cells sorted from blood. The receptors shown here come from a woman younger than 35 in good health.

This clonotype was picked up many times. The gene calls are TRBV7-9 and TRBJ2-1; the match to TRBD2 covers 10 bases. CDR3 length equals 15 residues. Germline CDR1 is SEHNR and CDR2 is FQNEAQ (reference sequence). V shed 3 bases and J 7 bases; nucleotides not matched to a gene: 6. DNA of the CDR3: TGTGCCAGCAGCTTTGAGTTAGCGGGAGGAAATGAGCAGTTCTTC. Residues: CASSFELAGGNEQFF.

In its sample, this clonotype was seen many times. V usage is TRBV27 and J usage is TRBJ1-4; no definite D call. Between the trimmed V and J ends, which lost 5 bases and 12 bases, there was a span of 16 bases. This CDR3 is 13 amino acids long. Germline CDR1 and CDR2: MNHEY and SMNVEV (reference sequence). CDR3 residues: CASSPVDQTELFF. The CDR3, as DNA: TGTGCCAGCAGTCCGGTTGATCAGACGGAACTGTTTTTT.

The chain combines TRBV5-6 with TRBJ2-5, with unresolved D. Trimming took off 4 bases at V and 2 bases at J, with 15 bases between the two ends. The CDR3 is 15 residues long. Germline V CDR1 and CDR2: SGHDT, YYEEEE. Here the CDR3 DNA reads TGTGCCAGCAGCCCCGGGCCAGTCGGGCAAGAGACCCAGTACTTC. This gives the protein CASSPGPVGQETQYF.

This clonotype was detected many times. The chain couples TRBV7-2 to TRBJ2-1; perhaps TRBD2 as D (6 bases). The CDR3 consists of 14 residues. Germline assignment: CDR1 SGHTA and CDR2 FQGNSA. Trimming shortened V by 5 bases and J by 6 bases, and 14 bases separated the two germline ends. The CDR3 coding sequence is TGTGCCAGCAGCGGGGGGTGGCAGGTCAATGAGCAGTTCTTC. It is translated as CASSGGWQVNEQFF.

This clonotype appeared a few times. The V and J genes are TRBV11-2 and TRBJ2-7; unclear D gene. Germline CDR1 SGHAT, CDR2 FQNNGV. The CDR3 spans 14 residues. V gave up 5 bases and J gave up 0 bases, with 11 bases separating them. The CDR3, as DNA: TGTGCCAGCAGCCGTGTTGGGAACTCCTACGAGCAGTACTTC. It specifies CASSRVGNSYEQYF.

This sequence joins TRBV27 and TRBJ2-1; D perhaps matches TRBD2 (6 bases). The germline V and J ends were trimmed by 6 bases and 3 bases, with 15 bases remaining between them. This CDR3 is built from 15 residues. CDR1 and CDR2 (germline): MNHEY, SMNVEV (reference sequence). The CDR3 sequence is CASRLSGFFYNEQFF. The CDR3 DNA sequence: TGTGCCAGCAGACTTAGCGGATTTTTCTACAATGAGCAGTTCTTC.

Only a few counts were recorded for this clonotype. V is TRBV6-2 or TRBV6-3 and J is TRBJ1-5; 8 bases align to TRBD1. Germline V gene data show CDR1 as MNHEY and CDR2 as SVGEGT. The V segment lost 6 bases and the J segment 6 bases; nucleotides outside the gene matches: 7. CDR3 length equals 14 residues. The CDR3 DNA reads TGTGCCAGCAGCTGGACAGGGCATGGTCAGCCCCAGCATTTT. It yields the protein CASSWTGHGQPQHF.

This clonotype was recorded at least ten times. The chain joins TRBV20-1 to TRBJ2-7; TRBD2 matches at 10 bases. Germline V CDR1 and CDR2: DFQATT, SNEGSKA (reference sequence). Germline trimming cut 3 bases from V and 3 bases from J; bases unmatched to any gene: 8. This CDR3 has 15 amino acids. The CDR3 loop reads CSARETSGVHYEQYF. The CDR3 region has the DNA TGCAGTGCTAGGGAAACTAGCGGGGTTCACTACGAGCAGTACTTC.

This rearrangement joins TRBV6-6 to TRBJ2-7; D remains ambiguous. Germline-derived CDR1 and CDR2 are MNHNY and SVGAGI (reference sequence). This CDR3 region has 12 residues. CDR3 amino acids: CVSHGPSGEQYF. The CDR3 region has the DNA TGTGTTAGCCATGGGCCTTCGGGCGAGCAGTACTTC.

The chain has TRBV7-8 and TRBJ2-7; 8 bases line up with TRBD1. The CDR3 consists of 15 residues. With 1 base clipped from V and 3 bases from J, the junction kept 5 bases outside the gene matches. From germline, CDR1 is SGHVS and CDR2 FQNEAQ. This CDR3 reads CASSLGDRHFYEQYF. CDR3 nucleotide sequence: TGTGCCAGCAGCTTAGGGGACAGGCACTTCTACGAGCAGTACTTC.

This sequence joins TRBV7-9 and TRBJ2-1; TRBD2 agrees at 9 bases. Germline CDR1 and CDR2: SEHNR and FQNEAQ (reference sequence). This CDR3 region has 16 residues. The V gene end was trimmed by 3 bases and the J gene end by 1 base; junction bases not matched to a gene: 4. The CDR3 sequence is CASSFLAGPSYNEQFF. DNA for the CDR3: TGTGCCAGCAGCTTCCTAGCGGGACCGTCCTACAATGAGCAGTTCTTC.

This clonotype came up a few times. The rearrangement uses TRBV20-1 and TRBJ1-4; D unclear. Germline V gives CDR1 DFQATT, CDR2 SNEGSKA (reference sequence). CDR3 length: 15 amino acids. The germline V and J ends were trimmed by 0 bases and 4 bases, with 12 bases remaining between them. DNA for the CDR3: TGCAGTGCTAGAGATCCGACCGATTTTAATGAAAAACTGTTTTTT. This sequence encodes CSARDPTDFNEKLFF.

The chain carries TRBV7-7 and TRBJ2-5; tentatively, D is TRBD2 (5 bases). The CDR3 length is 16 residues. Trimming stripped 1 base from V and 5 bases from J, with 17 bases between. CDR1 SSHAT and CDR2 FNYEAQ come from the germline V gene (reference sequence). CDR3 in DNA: TGTGCCAGCAGCTTAGGCGTGGGAGTCGGGCTGGAGACCCAGTACTTC. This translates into CASSLGVGVGLETQYF.

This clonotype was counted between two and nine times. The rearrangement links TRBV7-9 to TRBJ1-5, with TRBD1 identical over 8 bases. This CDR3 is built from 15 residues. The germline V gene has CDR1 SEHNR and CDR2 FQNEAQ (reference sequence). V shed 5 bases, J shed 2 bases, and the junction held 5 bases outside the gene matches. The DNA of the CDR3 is TGTGCCAGCAGCCATGGACAGGGAGGCAATCAGCCCCAGCATTTT. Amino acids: CASSHGQGGNQPQHF.